Below, 32 T cell receptor beta chains from the same sample are listed, as sequenced in a study of early T cells in non-severe SARS-CoV-2 infection. TCRdb re-called the 5' RACE reads with MiXCR, one entry per CDR3 protein. The sample has about 49,000 distinct CDR3 sequences, around 4.6% seen once. The sample consisted of whole blood. These receptors were collected from an adult who was a healthcare worker with PCR-confirmed SARS-CoV-2 infection or an uninfected control (not recorded which).

This clonotype showed up just a few times. The chain combines TRBV29-1 with TRBJ2-2; the D call may be TRBD1 or TRBD2 (6 bases each). The V end was cut by 4 bases, the J end by 7 bases, with 10 bases between. The CDR3 runs to 12 residues. CDR1 and CDR2 (germline): SQVTM, ANQGSEA. DNA of the CDR3: TGCAGCGTTGGGGGGGCTGTCGGGGAGCTGTTTTTT. Amino acid sequence: CSVGGAVGELFF.

This clonotype has at least ten counts. The chain employs TRBV7-9 and TRBJ1-3, with no clear D. Looked up from germline, CDR1 is SEHNR and CDR2 is FQNEAQ (reference sequence). The V end lost 5 bases, the J end lost 0 bases, and 8 bases lay between the germline ends. The CDR3 runs to 14 residues. The CDR3 DNA sequence: TGTGCCAGCAGCCCATCGAGCTCTGGAAACACCATATATTTT. This translates into CASSPSSSGNTIYF. Using reference TRBV7-9 and TRBJ1-3 for the parts outside the CDR3, the full variable domain is DTGVSQNPRHKITKRGQNVTFRCDPISEHNRLYWYRQTLGQGPEFLTYFQNEAQLEKSRLLSDRFSAERPKGSFSTLEIQRTEQGDSAMYLCASSPSSSGNTIYFGEGSWLTVV.

The table lists this clonotype with many counts. The chain carries TRBV18 and TRBJ1-1; 10 positions agree with TRBD1. The length of the CDR3 is 16 residues. J was trimmed by 4 bases and V by 3 bases; bases with no gene match: 8. The germline gives CDR1 KGHSH, CDR2 LQKENI. CDR3 protein: CASSPTRQGAGTEAFF. CDR3 nucleotide sequence: TGTGCCAGCTCACCTACCAGACAGGGGGCTGGCACTGAAGCTTTCTTT. Supplemented by reference TRBV18 and TRBJ1-1, the full variable domain reads NAGVMQNPRHLVRRRGQEARLRCSPMKGHSHVYWYRQLPEEGLKFMVYLQKENIIDESGMPKERFSAEFPKEGPSILRIQQVVRGDSAAYFCASSPTRQGAGTEAFFGQGTRLTVV.

This clonotype was found many times. This chain joins TRBV5-6 and TRBJ2-4, with 8 nucleotides matching TRBD2. This CDR3 is built from 14 residues. The junction had 6 bases not matched to a gene; V was cut back by 4 bases and J by 6 bases. Germline loops: CDR1 SGHDT, CDR2 YYEEEE. The CDR3 protein is CASSQAGALNIQYF. CDR3 bases: TGTGCCAGCAGCCAAGCGGGGGCCCTAAACATTCAGTACTTC.

This clonotype has a count of ten or more. The rearrangement uses TRBV11-2 and TRBJ2-1; 8 bases are a match to TRBD2. Trimming cost V 3 bases and J 6 bases; bases outside gene matches: 4. The CDR3 spans 14 residues. The V gene's germline CDR1 is SGHAT and CDR2 FQNNGV. The CDR3 sequence: CASSFSGVGNEQFF. The CDR3 DNA sequence: TGTGCCAGCAGCTTTAGCGGGGTCGGCAATGAGCAGTTCTTC.

The V call is TRBV29-1, the J call TRBJ2-7; 7 bases are shared with TRBD1. Germline-derived CDR1 and CDR2 are SQVTM and ANQGSEA. The CDR3 length is 13 residues. Germline trimming cut 2 bases from V and 2 bases from J; bases unmatched to any gene: 3. The CDR3 DNA is TGCAGCGTTGAATCGGACAGGACCTACGAGCAGTACTTC. Its protein is CSVESDRTYEQYF.

In its sample, this clonotype was seen many times. The V and J genes are TRBV7-8 and TRBJ1-1; a weak D match, TRBD1 (5 bases). Trimming removed 0 bases from V and 3 bases from J, with 8 bases in between. CDR3 length: 14 amino acids. Per the germline V gene, CDR1 is SGHVS and CDR2 is FQNEAQ. The CDR3 coding sequence is TGTGCCAGCAGCTTAGCCAGGGCCTACACTGAAGCTTTCTTT. Translated: CASSLARAYTEAFF. The full variable domain, rest sourced from reference TRBV7-8 and TRBJ1-1, is GAGVSQSPRYKVAKRGQDVALRCDPISGHVSLFWYQQALGQGPEFLTYFQNEAQLDKSGLPSDRFFAERPEGSVSTLKIQRTQQEDSAVYLCASSLARAYTEAFFGQGTRLTVV.

This clonotype has at least ten counts. The rearrangement joins TRBV3-1 to TRBJ2-7; 7 bases line up with TRBD1. This CDR3 spans 13 amino acids. J was trimmed by 5 bases and V by 5 bases; bases with no gene match: 6. Per the germline V gene, CDR1 is LGHDT and CDR2 is YNNKEL (reference sequence). The CDR3 DNA is TGTGCCAGCAGCTTCGACAGGGATCACGAGCAGTACTTC. This codes for CASSFDRDHEQYF.

The sample holds many counts of this clonotype. This chain joins TRBV6-1 and TRBJ1-2, with D perhaps TRBD1 (5 bases). V was clipped by 7 bases and J by 8 bases, with 20 bases between them. This CDR3 contains 14 residues. The germline gives CDR1 MNHNS, CDR2 SASEGT. The CDR3 nucleotides read TGTGCCAGCAACAGGCCCTCCTCCCAATGGGGCTACACCTTC. Translation: CASNRPSSQWGYTF.

This clonotype was seen a handful of times. The J gene is TRBJ1-4, the V gene TRBV4-1, with a possible D match to TRBD1 (6 bases). CDR1 is MGHRA, CDR2 YSYEKL, per germline. Trimming shortened V by 3 bases and J by 7 bases, and 12 bases separated the two germline ends. The CDR3 spans 14 residues. CDR3 bases: TGCGCCAGCAGCCAGATACAGGGTAGTGAAAAACTGTTTTTT. This translates into CASSQIQGSEKLFF.

This clonotype appeared many times. The chain combines TRBV14 with TRBJ2-1; 10 nucleotides agree with TRBD2. V dropped 4 bases and J dropped 8; count of bases not matched to a gene: 11. The CDR3 is 16 residues long. Germline V gene lookup returns CDR1 SGHDN and CDR2 FVKESK. This CDR3 is CASSLLAGGPLYEQFF. The CDR3 coding sequence is TGTGCCAGCAGCCTGTTAGCGGGAGGCCCCTTGTATGAGCAGTTCTTC.

The chain combines TRBV3-1 with TRBJ2-7; maybe TRBD2 (6 bases). V lost 0 bases to trimming and J lost 3 bases, with 9 bases between them. The germline V gene has CDR1 LGHDT and CDR2 YNNKEL (reference sequence). CDR3 length: 14 residues. The CDR3 DNA follows: TGTGCCAGCAGCCAAGAGGTAGCGGTCTACGAGCAGTACTTC. Protein sequence: CASSQEVAVYEQYF.

This clonotype turned up a few times. The chain uses TRBV15 and TRBJ2-3; no clear D gene. Per germline, CDR1 LNHNV and CDR2 YYDKDF (reference sequence). The CDR3 loop spans 16 amino acids. V lost 0 bases, J lost 0 bases, and 10 bases lay in between. CDR3 residues: CATSRDFTTSTDTQYF. In nucleotides, the CDR3 is TGTGCCACCAGCAGAGATTTCACAACCAGCACAGATACGCAGTATTTT.

This clonotype was seen many times. The chain joins TRBV29-1 to TRBJ2-2; D is perhaps TRBD2 (5 bases). The CDR3 is made up of 11 amino acids. With 6 bases removed from V and 5 bases from J, the gap between germline ends came to 7 bases. Per germline, CDR1 SQVTM and CDR2 ANQGSEA. This CDR3 is CSVEGTGELFF. In DNA form, the CDR3 reads TGCAGCGTCGAGGGTACCGGGGAGCTGTTTTTT.

This clonotype has at least ten counts. The chain couples TRBV25-1 to TRBJ2-2; D tentatively fits TRBD1 or TRBD2 (6 bases each). The germline V gene encodes CDR1 MGHDK and CDR2 SYGVNS. Trimming removed 1 base from V and 7 bases from J, with 13 bases in between. This CDR3 has 15 residues. The DNA for the CDR3 is TGTGCCAGCAGTGAATCCTCGGGGGCGGGCGGGGAGCTGTTTTTT. Translation: CASSESSGAGGELFF.

This clonotype was counted ten times or more. V is TRBV7-8 and J is TRBJ2-3; 11 bases are a match to TRBD2. Germline CDR1 SGHVS, CDR2 FQNEAQ. The CDR3 is 15 amino acids. The V segment lost 5 bases and the J segment 6 bases; nucleotides outside the gene matches: 7. CDR3 region: CASSQGLAARDTQYF. CDR3 nucleotide sequence: TGTGCCAGCAGCCAGGGACTAGCGGCCCGGGATACGCAGTATTTT. The full variable domain, in which reference TRBV7-8 and TRBJ2-3 provide the parts outside the CDR3, is GAGVSQSPRYKVAKRGQDVALRCDPISGHVSLFWYQQALGQGPEFLTYFQNEAQLDKSGLPSDRFFAERPEGSVSTLKIQRTQQEDSAVYLCASSQGLAARDTQYFGPGTRLTVL.

This clonotype has at least ten counts. The V gene is TRBV5-5, the J gene TRBJ2-7, with 7 bases lining up with TRBD2. The CDR3 has 13 residues. Trimming cost V 4 bases and J 6 bases; bases outside gene matches: 7. Looked up from germline, CDR1 is SGHKS and CDR2 is YYEKEE (reference sequence). Written as DNA, the CDR3 is TGTGCCAGCAGCGGCGGGACTAATCTCGAGCAGTACTTC. It yields the protein CASSGGTNLEQYF.

This clonotype was picked up many times. The gene calls are TRBV11-2 and TRBJ2-7, with unresolved D. The CDR3 covers 14 residues. V was clipped by 4 bases and J by 7 bases, with 17 bases between them. Germline CDR1 SGHAT, CDR2 FQNNGV. This CDR3 reads CASSSAPTHWEQYF. CDR3 bases: TGTGCCAGCAGCTCGGCCCCCACCCACTGGGAGCAGTACTTC.

The J gene is TRBJ2-7, the V gene TRBV6-2 or TRBV6-3, with D unclear. CDR1 is MNHEY and CDR2 is SVGEGT in the germline V gene. V was pared by 5 bases and J by 2 bases, with 4 bases between. The CDR3 contains 11 residues. The CDR3 nucleotides read TGTGCCAGCAGTGGCGCCTACGAGCAGTACTTC. Translation gives CASSGAYEQYF.

In its sample, this clonotype was seen many times. The chain links TRBV30 to TRBJ2-3; 15 nucleotides line up with TRBD2. CDR3 length: 19 amino acids. Germline V gene sequence: CDR1 GTSNPN, CDR2 SVGIG (reference sequence). The V and J ends lost 2 bases and 1 base, in that order; junction bases with no gene match: 10. The CDR3 sequence: CAWSTRTSGRAIGTDTQYF. CDR3 coding DNA: TGTGCCTGGAGTACTCGGACTAGCGGGAGGGCCATTGGCACAGATACGCAGTATTTT.

This clonotype has ten or more counts. The chain carries TRBV14 and TRBJ2-1; the D call may be TRBD1 or TRBD2 (5 bases each). CDR1 and CDR2 (germline): SGHDN, FVKESK. The V end lost 1 base, the J end lost 7 bases, and 14 bases lay between the germline ends. CDR3 length: 15 residues. The CDR3, as DNA: TGTGCCAGCAGCCAAGGGCAGGGTTGGGGGAATGAGCAGTTCTTC. Protein: CASSQGQGWGNEQFF.

This clonotype was observed many times. The J gene is TRBJ1-2, the V gene TRBV12-3 or TRBV12-4, with 7 bases aligning to TRBD1. V lost 6 bases to trimming and J lost 6 bases; unmatched junction nucleotides: 10. This CDR3 has 14 amino acids. Here the CDR3 reads CASRFSRGADGYTF. The CDR3, as DNA: TGTGCCAGCAGATTTTCCAGGGGGGCGGATGGCTACACCTTC.

This clonotype was counted many times. This chain links TRBV20-1 with TRBJ2-2; 7 nucleotides line up with TRBD1. The trim removed 3 bases at V and 5 bases at J, leaving 6 bases unmatched. CDR3 length: 14 residues. The germline V gene has CDR1 DFQATT and CDR2 SNEGSKA (reference sequence). CDR3: CSASHRGRTGELFF. In DNA form, the CDR3 reads TGCAGTGCTAGCCACAGGGGAAGAACCGGGGAGCTGTTTTTT.

CDR3 in DNA: TGTGCCAGCAGCACGGGGAAATACACAGATACGCAGTATTTT. Its translation: CASSTGKYTDTQYF. This chain joins TRBV7-8 and TRBJ2-3, with D possibly being TRBD2 (5 bases). Germline CDR1 reads SGHVS; CDR2 reads FQNEAQ. The CDR3 runs to 14 residues. V dropped 5 bases and J dropped 2 bases, with 11 bases sitting between them.

The table lists this clonotype with many counts. The genes are TRBV10-3 and TRBJ1-5; 8 bases map to TRBD1. Per the germline V gene, CDR1 is ENHRY and CDR2 is SYGVKD. Germline trimming cut 6 bases from V and 5 bases from J; bases unmatched to any gene: 6. CDR3 size: 14 residues. The CDR3 reads CAIRSDRGDQPQHF. In DNA, the CDR3 is TGTGCCATCAGGTCAGACAGGGGTGATCAGCCCCAGCATTTT.

This clonotype was detected ten times or more. This sequence joins TRBV10-3 and TRBJ1-2, with 10 bases matching TRBD1. The CDR3 runs 14 residues. The germline V gene has CDR1 ENHRY and CDR2 SYGVKD. V shed 6 bases and J 5 bases; nucleotides not matched to a gene: 6. CDR3 DNA: TGTGCCATCAGAGTCGGACAGGGGGGATATGGCTACACCTTC. Amino acids: CAIRVGQGGYGYTF.

In this sample, this clonotype turned up many times. The chain has TRBV2 and TRBJ2-3; 8 positions match TRBD2. The CDR3 length is 14 residues. The V gene end was trimmed by 6 bases and the J gene end by 5 bases; junction bases not matched to a gene: 7. Germline CDR1 SNHLY, CDR2 FYNNEI. CDR3 protein: CASRAGESVDTQYF. The CDR3 DNA sequence: TGTGCCAGCAGAGCGGGAGAATCGGTAGATACGCAGTATTTT.

V usage is TRBV19 and J usage is TRBJ2-2; D is uncertain. V lost 1 base to trimming and J lost 4 bases, with 4 bases between them. The CDR3 covers 13 residues. CDR1 is LNHDA, CDR2 SQIVND, per germline (reference sequence). The CDR3 sequence: CASSIVGTGELFF. The CDR3 DNA is TGTGCCAGTAGTATAGTTGGCACCGGGGAGCTGTTTTTT.

The CDR3 sequence is CSVENNRGRGQYF. CDR3 in DNA: TGCAGCGTTGAAAATAACAGGGGGCGCGGGCAGTACTTC. The V gene is TRBV29-1, the J gene TRBJ2-7; 9 bases line up with TRBD1. V trimming: 2 bases; J trimming: 9 bases; junction bases outside the gene matches: 8. This CDR3 has 13 residues. Germline CDR1 and CDR2: SQVTM and ANQGSEA.

This clonotype was recorded at least ten times. The CDR3 loop is CASSLASGPTADEQFF. CDR3 DNA: TGCGCCAGCAGCTTGGCTTCAGGGCCCACGGCGGATGAGCAGTTCTTC. V gene TRBV5-1 combines with J gene TRBJ2-1, with D maybe TRBD1 (5 bases). The CDR3 extends over 16 amino acids. Germline V gene lookup returns CDR1 SGHRS and CDR2 YFSETQ. V was clipped by 0 bases and J by 8 bases, with 18 bases between them.

Many counts were recorded for this clonotype. The chain is built from TRBV6-2 or TRBV6-3 and TRBJ2-7, with TRBD1 matching over 7 bases. Germline assignment: CDR1 MNHEY and CDR2 SVGEGT. The ends lost 6 bases at V and 5 bases at J; junction bases unmatched: 10. The CDR3 is 14 residues long. The CDR3: CASRSAGGRNEQYF. The DNA of the CDR3 is TGTGCCAGCAGATCGGCAGGGGGACGCAACGAGCAGTACTTC.

This clonotype came up many times. The J gene is TRBJ1-1, the V gene TRBV20-1; D may be TRBD1 (6 bases). Germline lookup yields CDR1 DFQATT and CDR2 SNEGSKA (reference sequence). This CDR3 has 14 residues. Trimming took off 2 bases at V and 2 bases at J, with 12 bases between the two ends. This CDR3 reads CSARRGITNTEAFF. CDR3 nucleotide sequence: TGCAGTGCTAGAAGGGGGATTACCAACACTGAAGCTTTCTTT.